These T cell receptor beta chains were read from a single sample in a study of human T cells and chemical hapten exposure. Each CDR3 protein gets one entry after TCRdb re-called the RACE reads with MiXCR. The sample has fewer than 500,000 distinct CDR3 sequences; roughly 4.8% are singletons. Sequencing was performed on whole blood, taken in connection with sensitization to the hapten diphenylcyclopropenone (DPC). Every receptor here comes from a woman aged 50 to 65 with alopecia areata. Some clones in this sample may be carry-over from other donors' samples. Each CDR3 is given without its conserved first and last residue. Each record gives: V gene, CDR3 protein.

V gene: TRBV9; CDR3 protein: ASIRQGRSDGYT
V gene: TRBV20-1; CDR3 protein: SASASKGGTDTQY
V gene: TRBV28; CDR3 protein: ATSGGGENYGYT
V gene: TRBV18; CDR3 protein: ASSPKATNEKLF
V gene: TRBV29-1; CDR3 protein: SAVGLAADTQY
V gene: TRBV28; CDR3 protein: ASSGSGLASYEQY
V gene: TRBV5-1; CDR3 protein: ASSRETGLGTEAF
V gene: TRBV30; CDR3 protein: AWSPGQAYGYT
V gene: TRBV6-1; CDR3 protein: ASSDLDGFYGYT
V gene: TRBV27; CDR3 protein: ASSFGGTYGYT
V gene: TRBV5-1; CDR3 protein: ASSADGRETQY
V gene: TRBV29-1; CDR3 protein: SVGGELNYGYT
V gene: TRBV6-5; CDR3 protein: ASRTRGGSGNTIY
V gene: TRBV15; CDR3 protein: ATSRERGTSGPSDTQY
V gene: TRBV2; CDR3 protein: ATRLAGLTDTQY